The 25 T cell receptor beta chains presented below share a single source sample, sequenced in a study of blood T cell repertoires in COVID-19. Using immunoSEQ multiplex PCR, the repertoire was profiled, and TCRdb retains in-frame clones only, with some absent. Altogether around 350,000 clones are present, around 87% being singletons, with the ten largest covering over 2.5%. Sequencing was performed on peripheral blood. All receptors derive from a human donor in a cohort sampled during active COVID-19.

Notes on this clone: Its ends do not fully match the called genes, so a read error is possible. The chain recombines TRBV10-3 with TRBJ2-2; 7 bases are shared with TRBD2. The germline CDR1 and CDR2 sequences are ENHRY and SYGVKD. The CDR3 loop spans 13 amino acids. The CDR3 region is CASGRGNSGELFF. DNA for the CDR3: TGTGCCAGCGGGCGGGGGAACTCCGGGGAGCTGTTTTTT.

This chain uses TRBV19 with TRBJ1-2; D perhaps matches TRBD1 (5 bases). Trimming cost V 2 bases and J 3 bases, with 19 bases left between them. Germline assignment: CDR1 LNHDA and CDR2 SQIVND (reference sequence). The CDR3 runs 17 residues. The CDR3 sequence is CASSINPQTVLYYGYTF. The CDR3 nucleotides are TGTGCCAGTAGTATAAATCCCCAGACAGTTCTCTACTATGGCTACACCTTC.

The chain carries TRBV7-2 and TRBJ2-7; 11 nucleotides line up with TRBD2. Germline-derived CDR1 and CDR2 are SGHTA and FQGNSA. This CDR3 is built from 14 residues. Germline trimming cut 5 bases from V and 7 bases from J; bases unmatched to any gene: 7. CDR3: CASSRSGGAREQYF. In DNA form, the CDR3 reads TGTGCCAGCAGCCGTAGCGGGGGGGCACGGGAGCAGTACTTC. The whole variable domain, filled in from reference TRBV7-2 and TRBJ2-7, reads GAGVSQSPSNKVTEKGKDVELRCDPISGHTALYWYRQSLGQGLEFLIYFQGNSAPDKSGLPSDRFSAERTGGSVSTLTIQRTQQEDSAVYLCASSRSGGAREQYFGPGTRLTVT.

The CDR3 bases are TGTGCCAGCAGTTACCTGAATAGAAATTATGAGCAGTTCTTC. Translating gives CASSYLNRNYEQFF. The chain employs TRBV6-6 and TRBJ2-1; D uncertain. The V and J ends lost 2 bases and 8 bases respectively, with 13 bases between them. The germline gives CDR1 MNHNY, CDR2 SVGAGI (reference sequence). The CDR3 covers 14 residues.

The chain has TRBV6-5 and TRBJ1-1, with 8 bases lining up with TRBD1. The CDR3 runs to 14 residues. J gave up 5 bases and V 6 bases, and 8 bases lay outside the gene matches. CDR1 is MNHEY, CDR2 SVGAGI, per germline. The CDR3 here is CASRTGGRKTEAFF. DNA for the CDR3: TGTGCCAGCAGAACAGGGGGTCGGAAGACTGAAGCTTTCTTT.

This clone was recorded only once. This chain connects TRBV6-1 to TRBJ2-7, with TRBD1 as a possible D gene (5 bases). The CDR3 sequence is 14 residues long. The germline V and J ends were trimmed by 1 base and 4 bases, with 11 bases remaining between them. Germline assignment: CDR1 MNHNS and CDR2 SASEGT. The CDR3 protein is CASSEGGVGYEQYF. In DNA, the CDR3 is TGTGCCAGCAGTGAAGGGGGCGTAGGGTACGAGCAGTACTTC.

For the CDR3, the DNA is TGTGCCAGCAGCGAAAGGACTAGCGGGTTTTCGAGCTCCTACAATGAGCAGTTCTTC. It encodes CASSERTSGFSSSYNEQFF. This rearrangement joins TRBV11-2 to TRBJ2-1; TRBD2 agrees at 11 bases. With V trimmed by 5 bases and J by 0 bases, 12 bases remained unmatched. CDR3 length: 19 residues. CDR1 is SGHAT and CDR2 is FQNNGV in the germline V gene.

The chain joins TRBV19 to TRBJ2-3; D is perhaps TRBD2 (7 bases). V was pared by 9 bases and J by 3 bases, with 22 bases between. CDR1 LNHDA and CDR2 SQIVND come from the germline V gene (reference sequence). The CDR3 runs 16 residues. In DNA, the CDR3 is TGTGCCAGCGCACGGGGGGCCCCCACGGGGACAGATACGCAGTATTTT. Amino acid sequence: CASARGAPTGTDTQYF.

The rearrangement uses TRBV25-1 and TRBJ2-3, with 7 positions matching TRBD1. The CDR3 loop spans 17 amino acids. The V and J ends lost 8 bases and 2 bases, in that order; junction bases with no gene match: 16. CDR1 MGHDK and CDR2 SYGVNS come from the germline V gene. DNA for the CDR3: TGTGCCAGCGGAACCCGGACAGGCGAAGGGCCCACAGATACGCAGTATTTT. Protein product: CASGTRTGEGPTDTQYF.

This clone was seen just once. This rearrangement joins TRBV3-1 (or the pseudogene TRBV3-2) to TRBJ2-5; 8 bases agree with TRBD2. CDR1 is LGHDT and CDR2 is YNNKEL in the germline V gene (reference sequence). V was clipped by 5 bases and J by 3 bases; unmatched bases: 2. The CDR3 totals 13 residues. As DNA, the CDR3 is TGTGCCAGCAGCTTACTAGCGGAAGAGACCCAGTACTTC. Protein: CASSLLAEETQYF.

This chain joins TRBV5-4 and TRBJ2-5, with TRBD2 matching 9 bases. Germline loops: CDR1 SGHNT, CDR2 YYREEE (reference sequence). The CDR3 covers 16 residues. The ends lost 0 bases at V and 2 bases at J; junction bases unmatched: 5. CDR3 sequence: CASSLGLAEGQETQYF. CDR3 bases: TGTGCCAGCAGCTTGGGACTAGCGGAGGGACAAGAGACCCAGTACTTC.

The gene calls are TRBV6-5 and TRBJ1-1; D uncertain. The CDR3 is 14 amino acids. V was shortened by 7 bases and J by 4 bases, with 16 bases between the two germline ends. CDR1 and CDR2 from the germline V gene are MNHEY and SVGAGI. CDR3 DNA sequence: TGTGCCAGCATTTCACCTGGGAGGAGCACTGAAGCTTTCTTT. Encoded protein: CASISPGRSTEAFF.

This sequence joins TRBV14 and TRBJ1-1; 9 bases match TRBD1. Germline CDR1 SGHDN, CDR2 FVKESK. V lost 3 bases to trimming and J lost 4 bases; unmatched junction nucleotides: 3. The CDR3 contains 14 residues. CDR3 sequence: CASSQGTGFTEAFF. CDR3 DNA sequence: TGTGCCAGCAGCCAGGGGACAGGGTTCACTGAAGCTTTCTTT.

J is TRBJ2-2 and V is TRBV7-9; the match to TRBD1 covers 7 bases. The CDR3 loop spans 17 amino acids. V was clipped by 1 base and J by 4 bases; unmatched bases: 9. The germline gives CDR1 SEHNR, CDR2 FQNEAQ (reference sequence). The CDR3 DNA reads TGTGCCAGCAGCTTAGACGAAACAGGGGTTGGCACCGGGGAGCTGTTTTTT. Translating it yields CASSLDETGVGTGELFF.

The J gene is TRBJ2-5, the V gene TRBV11-2; 9 positions agree with TRBD2. The CDR3 length is 17 residues. The V segment lost 3 bases and the J segment 5 bases; nucleotides outside the gene matches: 13. Germline assignment: CDR1 SGHAT and CDR2 FQNNGV. In DNA, the CDR3 is TGTGCCAGCAGCTTCCCCTTGAGTAGCGGGAGTTCGGAGACCCAGTACTTC. It codes for CASSFPLSSGSSETQYF.

The chain employs TRBV5-1 and TRBJ1-2; TRBD1 might be the D (5 bases). V dropped 2 bases and J dropped 5 bases, with 16 bases sitting between them. Germline V CDR1 and CDR2: SGHRS, YFSETQ. The CDR3 is 15 amino acids. DNA of the CDR3: TGCGCCAGCAGCTTCCGACAGTTTTTAGGATATGGCTACACCTTC. Amino acids: CASSFRQFLGYGYTF. The complete variable domain, with remaining parts taken from reference TRBV5-1 and TRBJ1-2, reads KAGVTQTPRYLIKTRGQQVTLSCSPISGHRSVSWYQQTPGQGLQFLFEYFSETQRNKGNFPGRFSGRQFSNSRSEMNVSTLELGDSALYLCASSFRQFLGYGYTFGSGTRLTVV.

J is TRBJ1-1 and V is TRBV7-2; D is ambiguous. The CDR3 runs to 13 residues. Germline lookup yields CDR1 SGHTA and CDR2 FQGNSA. V was trimmed by 11 bases and J by 3 bases, leaving 16 bases between them. The CDR3 is CAAGSFRDTEAFF. In nucleotides, the CDR3 is TGTGCCGCGGGATCCTTTCGGGACACTGAAGCTTTCTTT.

V and J are TRBV5-1 and TRBJ2-7; TRBD1 matches 7 bases. CDR3 length: 14 residues. V gave up 4 bases and J gave up 0 bases; unmatched junction bases: 4. Per the germline V gene, CDR1 is SGHRS and CDR2 is YFSETQ. The CDR3 DNA sequence: TGCGCCAGCAGCCAAGGACAGGTCTCCTACGAGCAGTACTTC. Residues: CASSQGQVSYEQYF.

The chain joins TRBV5-5 to TRBJ1-4; 9 bases align to TRBD1. The junction had 7 bases not matched to a gene; V was cut back by 2 bases and J by 8 bases. Germline CDR1 SGHKS, CDR2 YYEKEE (reference sequence). The CDR3 sequence is 15 residues long. The chain's CDR3 is CASSFAGTGNEKLFF. CDR3 in DNA: TGTGCCAGCAGCTTCGCCGGGACAGGGAACGAAAAACTGTTTTTT.

The chain uses TRBV6-5 and TRBJ1-2; TRBD1 is a possible D gene (6 bases). From germline, CDR1 is MNHEY and CDR2 SVGAGI. The V and J ends lost 6 bases and 8 bases respectively, with 16 bases between them. The CDR3 extends over 13 amino acids. The CDR3 nucleotides read TGTGCCAGCAGACCCGGGGGGCTGAGGGGCTACACCTTC. This encodes CASRPGGLRGYTF.

This rearrangement joins TRBV10-3 to TRBJ2-7; D uncertain. The CDR3 has 13 amino acids. Trimming took 0 bases from V and 2 from J, leaving 5 bases between them. From germline, CDR1 is ENHRY and CDR2 SYGVKD. The DNA of the CDR3 is TGTGCCATCAGTGAGTCGTATACCTACGAGCAGTACTTC. This gives the protein CAISESYTYEQYF.

This chain links TRBV6-5 with TRBJ1-4, with TRBD1 as a possible D gene (6 bases). Trimming stripped 3 bases from V and 8 bases from J, with 10 bases between. Germline CDR1 is MNHEY and CDR2 is SVGAGI. The CDR3 runs to 13 residues. CDR3 nucleotides: TGTGCCAGCAGTTATGGGGGCGGCGAAAAACTGTTTTTT. Protein product: CASSYGGGEKLFF.

The chain carries TRBV7-2 and TRBJ2-1, with 12 bases lining up with TRBD2. Germline loops: CDR1 SGHTA, CDR2 FQGNSA. The CDR3 runs 14 residues. V dropped 4 bases and J dropped 5; count of bases not matched to a gene: 0. The CDR3: CASSSSGGDNEQFF. The CDR3 nucleotides read TGTGCCAGCAGCTCTAGCGGGGGGGACAATGAGCAGTTCTTC.

Comment on this clone: Other DNA sequences from this sample encode an identical CDR3 as well. The V call is TRBV6-6, the J call TRBJ1-1; D might be TRBD1 (6 bases). The CDR3 is 13 residues long. V was clipped by 6 bases and J by 1 base, with 9 bases between them. Germline loops: CDR1 MNHNY, CDR2 SVGAGI (reference sequence). DNA of the CDR3: TGTGCCAGCAGAAAGACAGGGAACACTGAAGCTTTCTTT. Its translation is CASRKTGNTEAFF.

This chain connects TRBV29-1 to TRBJ1-4; D call uncertain. Germline V lookup: CDR1 SQVTM, CDR2 ANQGSEA. Trimming left V 6 bases short and J 0 bases short, with 11 bases between. This CDR3 is built from 14 residues. CDR3 sequence: CSVTPGSTNEKLFF. The CDR3 DNA sequence: TGCAGCGTGACACCGGGATCAACTAATGAAAAACTGTTTTTT.